The sequence of this TCR beta chain was determined in a study of patients and donors after allogeneic stem cell transplantation. The V gene's germline CDR1 is ENHRY and CDR2 SYGVKD. This CDR3 contains 14 residues. The ends were cut back, 2 bases at V and 7 bases at J, with 12 bases in the middle. This clonotype was counted between two and nine times. TCRdb used MiXCR to reprocess the RT-PCR reads, holding one entry per CDR3 protein. This table holds 920,000 or so distinct CDR3 sequences, 15% to 20% found once. The receptor was derived from a human donor who was either an allogeneic HSCT recipient or a stem cell or donor lymphocyte infusion donor (not recorded which). It is not recorded whose cells these are; they may come from a transplant donor. Sequencing used blood, either unsorted or a sorted T cell fraction (not recorded which). The chain employs TRBV10-3 and TRBJ2-1, with a possible D match to TRBD1 (6 bases). The CDR3 coding sequence is TGTGCCATCAGTGAGGGGGTAAGGGGGAATGAGCAGTTCTTC. This sequence encodes CAISEGVRGNEQFF.